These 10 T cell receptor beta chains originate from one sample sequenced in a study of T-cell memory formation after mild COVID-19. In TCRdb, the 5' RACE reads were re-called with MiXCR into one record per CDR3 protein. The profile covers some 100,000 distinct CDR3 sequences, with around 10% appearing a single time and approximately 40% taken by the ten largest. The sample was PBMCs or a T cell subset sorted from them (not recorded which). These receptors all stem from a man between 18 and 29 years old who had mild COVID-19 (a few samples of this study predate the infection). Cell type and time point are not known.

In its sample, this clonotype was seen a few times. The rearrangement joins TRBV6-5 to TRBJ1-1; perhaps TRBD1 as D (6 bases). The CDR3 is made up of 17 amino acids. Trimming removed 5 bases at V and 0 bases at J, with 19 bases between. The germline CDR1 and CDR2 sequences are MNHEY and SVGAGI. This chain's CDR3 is CASSRSPGTFLNTEAFF. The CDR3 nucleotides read TGTGCCAGCAGTCGGAGCCCCGGGACATTCTTGAACACTGAAGCTTTCTTT.

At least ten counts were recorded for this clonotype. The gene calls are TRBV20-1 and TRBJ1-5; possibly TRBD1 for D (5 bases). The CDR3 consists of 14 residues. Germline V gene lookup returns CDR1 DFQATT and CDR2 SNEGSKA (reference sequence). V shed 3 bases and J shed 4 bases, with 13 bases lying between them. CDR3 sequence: CSASPRVWNQPQHF. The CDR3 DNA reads TGCAGTGCTAGTCCCAGGGTTTGGAATCAGCCCCAGCATTTT.

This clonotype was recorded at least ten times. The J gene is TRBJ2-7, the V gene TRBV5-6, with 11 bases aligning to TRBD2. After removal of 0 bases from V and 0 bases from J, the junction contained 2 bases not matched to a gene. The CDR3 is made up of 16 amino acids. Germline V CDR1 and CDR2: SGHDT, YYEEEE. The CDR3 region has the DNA TGTGCCAGCAGCTTGGCTAGCGGGGGGTACTCCTACGAGCAGTACGTC. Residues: CASSLASGGYSYEQYV.

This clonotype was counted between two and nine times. This CDR3 is CASSVAAHSGNTIYF. The CDR3 nucleotides read TGTGCCAGCAGCGTTGCCGCACACTCTGGAAACACCATATATTTT. This chain connects TRBV5-6 to TRBJ1-3; unclear D gene. The CDR3 consists of 15 residues. The V and J ends lost 4 bases and 0 bases respectively, with 11 bases between them. Germline loops: CDR1 SGHDT, CDR2 YYEEEE.

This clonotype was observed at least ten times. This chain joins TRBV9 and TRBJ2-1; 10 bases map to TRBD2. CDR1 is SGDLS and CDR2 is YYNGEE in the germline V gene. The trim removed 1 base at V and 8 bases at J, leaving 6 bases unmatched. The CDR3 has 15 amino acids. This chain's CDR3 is CASSVWASGGDEQFF. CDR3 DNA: TGTGCCAGCAGCGTATGGGCTAGCGGGGGTGATGAGCAGTTCTTC.

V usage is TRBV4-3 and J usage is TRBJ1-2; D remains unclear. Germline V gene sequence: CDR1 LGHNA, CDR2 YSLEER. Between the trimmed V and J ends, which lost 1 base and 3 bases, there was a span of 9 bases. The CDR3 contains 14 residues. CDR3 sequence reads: CASSQVEGYYGYTF. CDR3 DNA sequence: TGCGCCAGCAGCCAAGTGGAAGGGTACTATGGCTACACCTTC.

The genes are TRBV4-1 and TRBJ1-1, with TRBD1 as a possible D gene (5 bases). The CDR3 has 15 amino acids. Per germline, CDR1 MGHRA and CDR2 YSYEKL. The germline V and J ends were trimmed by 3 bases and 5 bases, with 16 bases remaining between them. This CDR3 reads CASSHGRGSPTEAFF. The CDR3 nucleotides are TGCGCCAGCAGCCACGGAAGGGGCTCCCCTACTGAAGCTTTCTTT.

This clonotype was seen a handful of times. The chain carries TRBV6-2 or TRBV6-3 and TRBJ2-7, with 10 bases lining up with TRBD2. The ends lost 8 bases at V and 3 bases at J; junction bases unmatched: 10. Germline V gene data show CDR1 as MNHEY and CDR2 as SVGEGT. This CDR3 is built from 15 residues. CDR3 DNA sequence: TGTGCCAGCGCCCTTCTCGGACTAGCGGACTACGAGCAGTACTTC. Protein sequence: CASALLGLADYEQYF.

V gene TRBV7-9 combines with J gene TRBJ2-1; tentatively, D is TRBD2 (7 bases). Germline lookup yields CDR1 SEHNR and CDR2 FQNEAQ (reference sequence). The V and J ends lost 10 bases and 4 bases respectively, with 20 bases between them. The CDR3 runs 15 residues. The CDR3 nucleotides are TGTGCCATCCCGACCCGGGGGGCCCGGTACAATGAGCAGTTCTTC. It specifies CAIPTRGARYNEQFF.

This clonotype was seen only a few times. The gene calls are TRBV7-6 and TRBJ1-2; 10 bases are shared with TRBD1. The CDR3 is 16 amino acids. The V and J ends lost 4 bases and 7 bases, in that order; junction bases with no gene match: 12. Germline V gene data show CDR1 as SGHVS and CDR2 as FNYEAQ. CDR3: CASSSIAGTGVRGYTF. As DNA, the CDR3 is TGTGCCAGCAGCTCAATAGCCGGGACAGGGGTTCGTGGCTACACCTTC.